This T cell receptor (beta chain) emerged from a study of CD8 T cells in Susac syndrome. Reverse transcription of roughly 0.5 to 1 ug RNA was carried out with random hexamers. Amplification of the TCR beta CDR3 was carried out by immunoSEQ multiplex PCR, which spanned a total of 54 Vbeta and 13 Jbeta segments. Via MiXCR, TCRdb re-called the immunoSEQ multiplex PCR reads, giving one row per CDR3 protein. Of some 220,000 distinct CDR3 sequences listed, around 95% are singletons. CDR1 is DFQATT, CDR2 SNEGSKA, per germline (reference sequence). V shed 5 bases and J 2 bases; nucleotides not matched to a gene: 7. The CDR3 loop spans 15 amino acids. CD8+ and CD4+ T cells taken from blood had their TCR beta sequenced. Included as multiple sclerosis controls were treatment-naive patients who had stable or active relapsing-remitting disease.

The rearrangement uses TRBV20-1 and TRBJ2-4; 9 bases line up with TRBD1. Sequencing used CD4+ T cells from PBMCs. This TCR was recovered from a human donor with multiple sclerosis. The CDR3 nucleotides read TGCAGTGCTGCAACAGGGGGCGCCACCAAAAACATTCAGTACTTC. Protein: CSAATGGATKNIQYF.